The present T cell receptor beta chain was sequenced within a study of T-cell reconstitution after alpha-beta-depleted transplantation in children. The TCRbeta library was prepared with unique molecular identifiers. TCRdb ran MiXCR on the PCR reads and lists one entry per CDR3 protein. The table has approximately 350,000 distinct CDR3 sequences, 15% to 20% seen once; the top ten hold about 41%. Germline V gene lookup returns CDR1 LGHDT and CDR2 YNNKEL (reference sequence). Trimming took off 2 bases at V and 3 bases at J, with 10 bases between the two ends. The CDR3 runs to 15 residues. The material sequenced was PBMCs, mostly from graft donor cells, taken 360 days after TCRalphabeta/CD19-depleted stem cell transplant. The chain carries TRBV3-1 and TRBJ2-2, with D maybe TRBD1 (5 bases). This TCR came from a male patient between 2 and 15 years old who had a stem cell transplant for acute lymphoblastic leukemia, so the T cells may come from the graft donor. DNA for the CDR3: TGTGCCAGCAGCCAAACGCAGGGATACACCGGGGAGCTGTTTTTT. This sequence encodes CASSQTQGYTGELFF.